These 26 T cell receptor beta chains came from one sample sequenced in a study of shared clonotypes between healthy human individuals. The protocol was immunoSEQ multiplex PCR, while the TCRdb copy is restricted to in-frame clones and leaves out a portion. The profile shows about 2.1 million clones, around 95% of them singletons. Only CD45RO-negative cells positively selected for CCR7 counted as naive CD8 cells, so terminally differentiated effector memory CD45RA+ cells were excluded. Source material: naive CD8+ T cells from PBMCs. The receptor source for this set is a young man in good health. Some clones in this sample may be carry-over from other donors' samples.

The sample holds a few counts of this clone. The chain links TRBV4-2 to TRBJ1-1, with no clear D. The CDR3 runs to 14 residues. Germline-derived CDR1 and CDR2 are LGHNA and YNFKEQ. V lost 1 base and J 3 bases, leaving 9 bases between the germline ends. CDR3 bases: TGTGCCAGCAGCCAAGGGGAACTGGACACTGAAGCTTTCTTT. It translates to CASSQGELDTEAFF.

V is TRBV7-9 and J is TRBJ1-2; 7 bases match TRBD1. The V segment lost 5 bases and the J segment 3 bases; nucleotides outside the gene matches: 9. The CDR3 consists of 15 residues. Germline CDR1 reads SEHNR; CDR2 reads FQNEAQ (reference sequence). The CDR3 protein is CASSVLGGADYGYTF. The CDR3 nucleotides read TGTGCCAGCAGCGTATTAGGGGGCGCAGACTATGGCTACACCTTC.

This clone came up a few times. CDR3 loop: CSVEEAGWNTEAFF. The CDR3 DNA sequence: TGCAGCGTTGAAGAAGCAGGTTGGAACACTGAAGCTTTCTTT. This rearrangement joins TRBV29-1 to TRBJ1-1; D is undetermined. This CDR3 has 14 amino acids. Germline assignment: CDR1 SQVTM and CDR2 ANQGSEA. The ends were cut back, 0 bases at V and 1 base at J, with 9 bases in the middle.

The J gene is TRBJ2-1, the V gene TRBV4-1; 7 bases are a match to TRBD1. Germline V gene lookup returns CDR1 MGHRA and CDR2 YSYEKL. V shed 3 bases and J 1 base; nucleotides not matched to a gene: 9. The CDR3 sequence is 17 residues long. In nucleotides, the CDR3 is TGCGCCAGCAGCCACCCTCTCGGGACAGTTTCCTACAATGAGCAGTTCTTC. This gives the protein CASSHPLGTVSYNEQFF.

Comment on this clone: This sample also contains other DNA sequences that code for the same CDR3. The chain carries TRBV5-1 and TRBJ2-7, with 9 bases that match TRBD1. CDR3 length: 14 amino acids. V shed 3 bases, J shed 0 bases, and the junction held 1 base outside the gene matches. Looked up from germline, CDR1 is SGHRS and CDR2 is YFSETQ. The CDR3 region has the DNA TGCGCCAGCAGCTGGGGACAGGGCTCCTACGAGCAGTACTTC. Its translation is CASSWGQGSYEQYF.

The chain employs TRBV27 and TRBJ2-1; D is unclear. In germline, CDR1 is MNHEY, CDR2 SMNVEV (reference sequence). Trimming cost V 2 bases and J 0 bases, with 11 bases left between them. The CDR3 has 16 amino acids. CDR3 amino acids: CASSLVQSASYNEQFF. The CDR3 region has the DNA TGTGCCAGCAGTTTAGTCCAGAGCGCCTCCTACAATGAGCAGTTCTTC.

J is TRBJ1-2 and V is TRBV7-9, with TRBD1 matching 12 bases. Germline-derived CDR1 and CDR2 are SEHNR and FQNEAQ (reference sequence). V dropped 5 bases and J dropped 6; count of bases not matched to a gene: 7. There are 15 residues in the CDR3. The DNA of the CDR3 is TGTGCCAGCAGCACAACCGGGACAGGGGGCAATGGCTACACCTTC. Its protein product is CASSTTGTGGNGYTF.

The rearrangement uses TRBV7-8 and TRBJ2-7; the D call may be TRBD1 or TRBD2 (5 bases each). The CDR3 sequence is 16 residues long. V dropped 4 bases and J dropped 4 bases, with 20 bases sitting between them. Germline lookup yields CDR1 SGHVS and CDR2 FQNEAQ. The CDR3 reads CASSSRGKSIRYEQYF. As DNA, the CDR3 is TGTGCCAGCAGCTCGAGGGGCAAGAGTATTAGGTACGAGCAGTACTTC.

The chain employs TRBV14 and TRBJ2-7; 8 bases are a match to TRBD1. V shed 0 bases and J 3 bases; nucleotides not matched to a gene: 7. This CDR3 region has 16 residues. CDR1 and CDR2 from the germline V gene are SGHDN and FVKESK. The CDR3 DNA reads as TGTGCCAGCAGCCAAGACCACTGGACAGGGAACTACGAGCAGTACTTC. It yields the protein CASSQDHWTGNYEQYF.

The chain links TRBV5-6 to TRBJ2-7; no clear D gene. Per germline, CDR1 SGHDT and CDR2 YYEEEE. The V gene lost 3 bases and the J gene lost 5 bases, with 18 bases spanning the gap. The CDR3 has 15 residues. The CDR3 reads CASSSGRSFGNEQYF. CDR3 DNA: TGTGCCAGCAGCTCCGGTCGGAGCTTCGGTAACGAGCAGTACTTC.

This chain links TRBV13 with TRBJ2-1; 7 bases line up with TRBD2. J gave up 10 bases and V 5 bases, and 5 bases lay outside the gene matches. The CDR3 is 12 amino acids. From germline, CDR1 is PRHDT and CDR2 FYEKMQ (reference sequence). The CDR3 spells CASSESGVEQFF. CDR3 DNA sequence: TGTGCCAGCAGCGAAAGCGGGGTAGAGCAGTTCTTC. Combining the CDR3 with reference TRBV13 and TRBJ2-1 gives the whole variable domain AAGVIQSPRHLIKEKRETATLKCYPIPRHDTVYWYQQGPGQDPQFLISFYEKMQSDKGSIPDRFSAQQFSDYHSELNMSSLELGDSALYFCASSESGVEQFFGPGTRLTVL.

J is TRBJ1-5 and V is TRBV15; D is perhaps TRBD1 (6 bases). The germline CDR1 and CDR2 sequences are LNHNV and YYDKDF (reference sequence). Trimming cost V 6 bases and J 3 bases, with 12 bases left between them. The CDR3 spans 14 residues. In nucleotides, the CDR3 is TGTGCCACCAGTTACAGGGTGAACAATCAGCCCCAGCATTTT. Translation: CATSYRVNNQPQHF. The complete variable domain, with remaining parts taken from reference TRBV15 and TRBJ1-5, reads DAMVIQNPRYQVTQFGKPVTLSCSQTLNHNVMYWYQQKSSQAPKLLFHYYDKDFNNEADTPDNFQSRRPNTSFCFLDIRSPGLGDTAMYLCATSYRVNNQPQHFGDGTRLSIL.

The chain employs TRBV9 and TRBJ2-1, with 9 bases identical to TRBD1. Germline lookup yields CDR1 SGDLS and CDR2 YYNGEE. The CDR3 consists of 15 residues. V lost 0 bases and J lost 6; bases outside the gene matches: 4. The CDR3, as DNA: TGTGCCAGCAGCGTAGAAGGGACAGGGCTCAATGAGCAGTTCTTC. Protein sequence: CASSVEGTGLNEQFF. The full variable domain, with the rest looked up from reference TRBV9 and TRBJ2-1, is DSGVTQTPKHLITATGQRVTLRCSPRSGDLSVYWYQQSLDQGLQFLIQYYNGEERAKGNILERFSAQQFPDLHSELNLSSLELGDSALYFCASSVEGTGLNEQFFGPGTRLTVL.

The chain uses TRBV15 and TRBJ2-3, with 9 positions matching TRBD2. Per the germline V gene, CDR1 is LNHNV and CDR2 is YYDKDF (reference sequence). This CDR3 region has 18 residues. V shed 3 bases and J 4 bases; nucleotides not matched to a gene: 14. The CDR3 here is CATSRGGSGRSPPDTQYF. CDR3 bases: TGTGCCACCAGCAGGGGGGGTAGCGGGAGATCTCCACCAGATACGCAGTATTTT.

The gene calls are TRBV25-1 and TRBJ2-7; 9 nucleotides line up with TRBD2. Germline loops: CDR1 MGHDK, CDR2 SYGVNS. The CDR3 contains 16 residues. With V trimmed by 3 bases and J by 6 bases, 12 bases remained unmatched. The CDR3 region is CASSDLRAGGPLEQYF. DNA of the CDR3: TGTGCCAGCAGTGATCTGCGGGCGGGAGGGCCCCTCGAGCAGTACTTC.

This chain joins TRBV14 and TRBJ2-6; 7 bases line up with TRBD1. Germline trimming cut 0 bases from V and 1 base from J; bases unmatched to any gene: 3. Germline V gene lookup returns CDR1 SGHDN and CDR2 FVKESK. The CDR3 extends over 17 amino acids. The CDR3 loop is CASSQDDRESGANVLTF. For the CDR3, the DNA is TGTGCCAGCAGCCAAGACGACAGGGAATCTGGGGCCAACGTCCTGACTTTC. The full variable domain, completed using reference TRBV14 and TRBJ2-6, is EAGVTQFPSHSVIEKGQTVTLRCDPISGHDNLYWYRRVMGKEIKFLLHFVKESKQDESGMPNNRFLAERTGGTYSTLKVQPAELEDSGVYFCASSQDDRESGANVLTFGAGSRLTVL.

The CDR3: CASSPRPGDHGYEQYF. The CDR3 DNA reads TGTGCCAGCAGCCCTCGGCCAGGGGACCACGGTTACGAGCAGTACTTC. The rearrangement joins TRBV7-9 to TRBJ2-7, with D tentatively TRBD1 (6 bases). This CDR3 region has 16 residues. The V end was cut by 5 bases, the J end by 4 bases, with 21 bases between. CDR1 and CDR2 (germline): SEHNR, FQNEAQ (reference sequence).

J is TRBJ1-1 and V is TRBV27; D gene unclear. Germline lookup yields CDR1 MNHEY and CDR2 SMNVEV (reference sequence). Trimming cost V 8 bases and J 4 bases, with 14 bases left between them. The CDR3 runs 13 residues. The CDR3 protein is CASVLKGITEAFF. In nucleotides, the CDR3 is TGTGCCAGCGTTCTCAAGGGTATCACTGAAGCTTTCTTT.

This sequence joins TRBV4-2 and TRBJ2-7; maybe TRBD2 (6 bases). The V gene's germline CDR1 is LGHNA and CDR2 YNFKEQ. This CDR3 comprises 16 residues. The V end lost 0 bases, the J end lost 3 bases, and 15 bases lay between the germline ends. The CDR3 protein is CASSQEWAGTVYEQYF. CDR3 nucleotide sequence: TGTGCCAGCAGCCAAGAATGGGCGGGAACGGTCTACGAGCAGTACTTC.

This chain links TRBV9 with TRBJ2-1; TRBD1 is a possible D gene (8 bases). The germline CDR1 and CDR2 sequences are SGDLS and YYNGEE. The CDR3 sequence is 16 residues long. Trimming removed 3 bases from V and 2 bases from J, with 15 bases in between. CDR3 protein: CASSEGGTGAYNEQFF. In DNA form, the CDR3 reads TGTGCCAGCAGCGAGGGAGGGACAGGCGCCTACAATGAGCAGTTCTTC.

V usage is TRBV27 and J usage is TRBJ2-5, with D perhaps TRBD1 or TRBD2 (5 bases each). The V and J ends lost 2 bases and 3 bases respectively, with 13 bases between them. The CDR3 runs 15 residues. Germline loops: CDR1 MNHEY, CDR2 SMNVEV (reference sequence). In DNA form, the CDR3 reads TGTGCCAGCAGTTTAGGTTGGGGGTGGGAAGAGACCCAGTACTTC. Translation gives CASSLGWGWEETQYF.

The chain is built from TRBV4-1 and TRBJ2-5; 10 bases are a match to TRBD2. Germline values: CDR1 MGHRA, CDR2 YSYEKL. This CDR3 region has 16 residues. The trim removed 4 bases at V and 4 bases at J, leaving 9 bases unmatched. CDR3 nucleotide sequence: TGCGCCAGCAGCCTCACTAGCGGGATTAAGGGAGAGACCCAGTACTTC. Its translation: CASSLTSGIKGETQYF.

This chain joins TRBV7-3 and TRBJ1-2; no reliable D call. CDR3 length: 13 residues. V lost 2 bases to trimming and J lost 4 bases, with 8 bases between them. Germline V lookup: CDR1 SGHTA, CDR2 FQGTGA. CDR3 protein: CASSLEEFYGYTF. CDR3 DNA sequence: TGTGCCAGCAGCTTAGAAGAATTCTATGGCTACACCTTC. The full variable domain, with the rest looked up from reference TRBV7-3 and TRBJ1-2, is GAGVSQTPSNKVTEKGKYVELRCDPISGHTALYWYRQSLGQGPEFLIYFQGTGAADDSGLPNDRFFAVRPEGSVSTLKIQRTERGDSAVYLCASSLEEFYGYTFGSGTRLTVV.

V usage is TRBV30 and J usage is TRBJ2-4; 7 positions match TRBD1. The CDR3 is made up of 18 amino acids. From germline, CDR1 is GTSNPN and CDR2 SVGIG (reference sequence). V shed 6 bases and J 3 bases; nucleotides not matched to a gene: 20. Here the CDR3 reads CACNPKDRLRMDKNIQYF. The CDR3 bases are TGTGCCTGTAACCCGAAGGACAGGCTAAGAATGGACAAAAACATTCAGTACTTC.

The chain joins TRBV5-4 to TRBJ2-1; D call uncertain. This CDR3 is 16 amino acids long. The germline V gene has CDR1 SGHNT and CDR2 YYREEE (reference sequence). V gave up 1 base and J gave up 5 bases, with 16 bases separating them. For the CDR3, the DNA is TGTGCCAGCAGCTTGCCGGTCCTAAAGGGCCACAATGAGCAGTTCTTC. Translated, it gives CASSLPVLKGHNEQFF.

In this sample, this clone turned up once. The V call is TRBV5-1, the J call TRBJ2-2; D possibly corresponds to TRBD2 (6 bases). The germline V and J ends were trimmed by 2 bases and 4 bases, with 18 bases remaining between them. This CDR3 region has 17 residues. Germline V CDR1 and CDR2: SGHRS, YFSETQ. CDR3 nucleotides: TGCGCCAGCAGCTTTGGTTCCGGGAGCGTGGGCACCGGGGAGCTGTTTTTT. Translated: CASSFGSGSVGTGELFF.